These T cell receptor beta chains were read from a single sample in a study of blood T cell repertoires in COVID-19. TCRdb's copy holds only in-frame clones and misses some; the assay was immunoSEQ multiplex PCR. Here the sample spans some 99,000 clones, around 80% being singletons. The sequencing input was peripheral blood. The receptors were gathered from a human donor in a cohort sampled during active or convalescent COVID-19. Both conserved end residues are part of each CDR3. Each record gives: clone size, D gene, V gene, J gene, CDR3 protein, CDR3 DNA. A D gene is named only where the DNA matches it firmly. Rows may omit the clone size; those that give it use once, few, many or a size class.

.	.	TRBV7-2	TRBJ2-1	CASSSFGPDEQFF	TGTGCCAGCAGCTCCTTCGGTCCCGATGAGCAGTTCTTC
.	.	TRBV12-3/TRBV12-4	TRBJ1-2	CASSLTVYGYTF	TGTGCCAGCAGTTTGACAGTCTATGGCTACACCTTC
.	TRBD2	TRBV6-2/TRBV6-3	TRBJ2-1	CASSYGGFGRSYNEQFF	TGTGCCAGCAGTTACGGTGGGTTCGGGAGGTCCTACAATGAGCAGTTCTTC
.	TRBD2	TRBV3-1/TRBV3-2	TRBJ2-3	CASSQEGSGVADTQYF	TGTGCCAGCAGCCAAGAAGGTAGCGGGGTAGCAGATACGCAGTATTTT
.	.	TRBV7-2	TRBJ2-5	CASSLESWRQETQYF	TGTGCCAGCAGCTTAGAAAGTTGGAGGCAAGAGACCCAGTACTTC
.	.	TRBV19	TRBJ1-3	CASSIDLGRGFGNTIYF	TGTGCCAGTAGTATAGATCTTGGCAGGGGATTTGGAAACACCATATATTTT
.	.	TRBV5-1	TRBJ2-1	CASSLINNEQFF	TGCGCCAGCAGCTTAATTAACAATGAGCAGTTCTTC
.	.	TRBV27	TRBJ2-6	CASSLSRVSGANVLTF	TGTGCCAGCAGTTTATCCCGGGTCTCTGGGGCCAACGTCCTGACTTTC
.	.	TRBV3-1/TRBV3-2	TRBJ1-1	CASSQGATNTEAFF	TGTGCCAGCAGCCAAGGAGCGACGAACACTGAAGCTTTCTTT
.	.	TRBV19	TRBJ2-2	CASSIFFGRATGELFF	TGTGCCAGTAGTATCTTCTTTGGCAGGGCCACCGGGGAGCTGTTTTTT
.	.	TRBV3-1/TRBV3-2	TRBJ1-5	CASSFSGGNQPQHF	TGTGCCAGCAGTTTTTCCGGGGGCAATCAGCCCCAGCATTTT
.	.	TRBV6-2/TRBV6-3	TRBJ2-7	CASSPGTFVYEQYF	TGTGCCAGCAGTCCCGGGACATTTGTCTACGAGCAGTACTTC
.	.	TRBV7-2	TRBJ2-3	CASRVKGADTQYF	TGTGCCAGCAGGGTGAAGGGAGCAGATACGCAGTATTTT
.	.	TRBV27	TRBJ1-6	CASSYKHQGSPLHF	TGTGCCAGCAGTTACAAACATCAGGGTTCACCCCTCCACTTT
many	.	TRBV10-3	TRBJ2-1	CAISELETRNEQFF	TGTGCCATCAGTGAGTTAGAGACAAGAAATGAGCAGTTCTTC
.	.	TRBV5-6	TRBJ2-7	CASSFSGRRSSYEQYF	TGTGCCAGCAGCTTTAGTGGGAGGAGAAGCTCCTACGAGCAGTACTTC
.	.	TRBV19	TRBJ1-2	CASKLWEAAVYGYTF	TGTGCCAGTAAACTTTGGGAGGCCGCAGTATATGGCTACACCTTC
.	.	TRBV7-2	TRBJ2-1	CASMETWQYNEQFF	TGTGCCAGCATGGAGACGTGGCAATACAATGAGCAGTTCTTC
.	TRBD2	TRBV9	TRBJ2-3	CASSPRGGVADTQYF	TGTGCCAGCAGCCCACGCGGGGGAGTCGCAGATACGCAGTATTTT
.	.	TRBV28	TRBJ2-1	CASSPPVVGLPYNEQFF	TGTGCCAGCAGTCCCCCAGTTGTGGGCCTGCCATACAATGAGCAGTTCTTC
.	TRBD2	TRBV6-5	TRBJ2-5	CASSYSFGTSQETQYF	TGTGCCAGCAGTTACTCGTTCGGGACTAGCCAAGAGACCCAGTACTTC
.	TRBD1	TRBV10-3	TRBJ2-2	CAISEGQGALSPGELFF	TGTGCCATCAGTGAGGGACAGGGGGCGCTTTCCCCCGGGGAGCTGTTTTTT
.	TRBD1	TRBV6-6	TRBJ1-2	CASSGTGTGFVGYTF	TGTGCCAGCAGTGGAACCGGGACAGGGTTCGTAGGCTACACCTTC
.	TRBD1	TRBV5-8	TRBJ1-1	CASRPRQGKSAEAFF	TGTGCCAGCAGACCTCGACAGGGGAAGAGCGCTGAAGCTTTCTTT
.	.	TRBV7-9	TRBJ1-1	CASSLDRATEAFF	TGTGCCAGCAGCTTAGACAGGGCTACTGAAGCTTTCTTT
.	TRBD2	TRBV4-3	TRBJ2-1	CASSQGLAETYNEQFF	TGCGCCAGCAGCCAGGGACTAGCGGAAACCTACAATGAGCAGTTCTTC
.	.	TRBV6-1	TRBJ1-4	CASSEALGGFNEKLFF	TGTGCCAGCAGTGAAGCGCTCGGGGGTTTTAATGAAAAACTGTTTTTT
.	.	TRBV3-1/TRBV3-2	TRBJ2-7	CASSQSYEQYF	TGTGCCAGCAGCCAGAGTTACGAGCAGTACTTC
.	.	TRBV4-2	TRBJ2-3	CASSQVEGGVVSQYF	TGTGCCAGCAGCCAAGTCGAGGGAGGAGTGGTTTCGCAGTATTTT
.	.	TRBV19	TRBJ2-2	CASRTDMNTGELFF	TGTGCCAGTAGAACGGACATGAACACCGGGGAGCTGTTTTTT
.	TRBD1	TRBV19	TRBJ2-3	CASRLGQGAGTQYF	TGTGCCAGTAGGTTGGGACAGGGGGCCGGTACGCAGTATTTT
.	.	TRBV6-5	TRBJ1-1	CASSYYRQPNTEAFF	TGTGCCAGCAGTTACTATCGACAGCCGAACACTGAAGCTTTCTTT
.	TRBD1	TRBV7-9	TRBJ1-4	CASTLGTGDEKLFF	TGTGCCAGCACCCTGGGGACAGGGGATGAAAAACTGTTTTTT
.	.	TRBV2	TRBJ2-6	CASTRGGVGANVLTF	TGTGCCAGCACCCGTGGAGGAGTTGGGGCCAACGTCCTGACTTTC
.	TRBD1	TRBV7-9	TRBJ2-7	CASSLARQGPHEQYF	TGTGCCAGCAGCTTAGCGCGACAGGGTCCCCACGAGCAGTACTTC
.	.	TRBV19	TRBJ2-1	CASSRVTSQGNEQFF	TGTGCCAGTAGTAGGGTGACTAGCCAGGGGAATGAGCAGTTCTTC
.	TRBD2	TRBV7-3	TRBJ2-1	CASSAQSGLAGSNEQFF	TGTGCCAGCAGCGCCCAATCTGGACTAGCGGGATCCAATGAGCAGTTCTTC
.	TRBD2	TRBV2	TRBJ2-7	CASPTRLAGGYEQYF	TGTGCCAGCCCAACAAGACTAGCGGGGGGCTACGAGCAGTACTTC
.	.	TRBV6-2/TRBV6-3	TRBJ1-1	CASSYGGVGNTEAFF	TGTGCCAGCAGTTACGGAGGGGTGGGGAACACTGAAGCTTTCTTT
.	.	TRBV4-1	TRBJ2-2	CASSPFPGVGELFF	TGCGCCAGCAGCCCATTCCCCGGGGTCGGGGAGCTGTTTTTT
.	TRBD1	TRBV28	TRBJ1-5	CASSSRQGVQPQHF	TGTGCCAGCAGTTCCCGACAGGGGGTTCAGCCCCAGCATTTT
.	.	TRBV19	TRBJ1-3	CASSTGRPLNTIYF	TGTGCCAGTAGTACGGGAAGACCGTTAAACACCATATATTTT
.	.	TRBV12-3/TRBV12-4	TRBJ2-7	CASSPGTYEQYF	TGTGCCAGCAGTCCGGGGACCTACGAGCAGTACTTC
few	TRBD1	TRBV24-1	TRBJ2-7	CATSEDGTGTYEQYF	TGTGCCACCAGTGAGGATGGGACAGGCACCTACGAGCAGTACTTC
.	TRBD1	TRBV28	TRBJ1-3	CASSLYRGNSGNTIYF	TGTGCCAGCAGTCTATACAGGGGAAACTCTGGAAACACCATATATTTT
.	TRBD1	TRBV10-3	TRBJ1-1	CAISRQGDTEAFF	TGTGCCATCAGCCGACAGGGCGACACTGAAGCTTTCTTT
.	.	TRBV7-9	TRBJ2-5	CASSSRETQYF	TGTGCCAGCAGCTCTAGGGAGACCCAGTACTTC
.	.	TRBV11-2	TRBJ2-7	CASSLVGGPYEQYF	TGTGCCAGCAGCTTAGTAGGGGGTCCCTACGAGCAGTACTTC
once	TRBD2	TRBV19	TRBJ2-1	CASSPGGLERFYEQFF	TGTGCCAGTAGTCCGGGGGGACTAGAACGGTTCTATGAGCAGTTCTTC